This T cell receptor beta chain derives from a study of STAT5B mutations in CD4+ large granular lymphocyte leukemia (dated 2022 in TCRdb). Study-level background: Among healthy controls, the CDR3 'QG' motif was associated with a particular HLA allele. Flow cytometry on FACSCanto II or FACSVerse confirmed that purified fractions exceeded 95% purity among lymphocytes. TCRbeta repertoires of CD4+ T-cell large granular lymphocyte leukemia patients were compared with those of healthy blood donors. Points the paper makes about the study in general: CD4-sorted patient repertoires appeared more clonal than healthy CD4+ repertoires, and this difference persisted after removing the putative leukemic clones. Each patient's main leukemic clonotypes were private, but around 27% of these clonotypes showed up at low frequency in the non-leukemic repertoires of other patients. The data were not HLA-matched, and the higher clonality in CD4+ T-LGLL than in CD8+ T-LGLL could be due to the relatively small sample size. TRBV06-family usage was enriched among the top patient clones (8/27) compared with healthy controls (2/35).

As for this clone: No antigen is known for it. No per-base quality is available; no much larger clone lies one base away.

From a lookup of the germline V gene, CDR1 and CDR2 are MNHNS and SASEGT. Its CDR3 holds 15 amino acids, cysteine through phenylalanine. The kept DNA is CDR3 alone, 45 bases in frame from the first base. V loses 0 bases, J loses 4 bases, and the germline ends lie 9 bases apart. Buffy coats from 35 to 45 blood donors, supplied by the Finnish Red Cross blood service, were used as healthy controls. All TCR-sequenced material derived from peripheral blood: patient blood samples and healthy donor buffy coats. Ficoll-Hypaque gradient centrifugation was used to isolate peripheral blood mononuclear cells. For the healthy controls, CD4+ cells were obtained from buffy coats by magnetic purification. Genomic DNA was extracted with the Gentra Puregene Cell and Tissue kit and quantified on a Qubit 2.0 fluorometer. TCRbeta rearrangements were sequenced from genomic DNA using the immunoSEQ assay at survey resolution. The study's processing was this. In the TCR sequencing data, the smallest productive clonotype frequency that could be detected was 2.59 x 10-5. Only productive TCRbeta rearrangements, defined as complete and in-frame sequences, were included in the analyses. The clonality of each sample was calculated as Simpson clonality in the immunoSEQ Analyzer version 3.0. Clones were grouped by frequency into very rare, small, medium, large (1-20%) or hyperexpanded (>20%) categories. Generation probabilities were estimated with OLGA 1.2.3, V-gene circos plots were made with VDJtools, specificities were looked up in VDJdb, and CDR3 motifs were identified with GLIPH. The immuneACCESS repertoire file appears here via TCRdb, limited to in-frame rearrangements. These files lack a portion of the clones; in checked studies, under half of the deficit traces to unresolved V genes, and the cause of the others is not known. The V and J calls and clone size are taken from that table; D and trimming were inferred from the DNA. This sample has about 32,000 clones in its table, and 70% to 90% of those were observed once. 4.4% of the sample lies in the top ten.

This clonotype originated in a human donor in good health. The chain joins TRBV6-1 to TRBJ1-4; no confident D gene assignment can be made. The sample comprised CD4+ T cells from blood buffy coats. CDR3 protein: CASSEAGGSNEKLFF. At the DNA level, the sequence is TGTGCCAGCAGTGAAGCTGGAGGGAGTAATGAAAAACTGTTTTTT.